Below are 23 T cell receptor beta chains sequenced from a single sample in a study of blood T cell repertoires in COVID-19. The repertoire was sequenced with immunoSEQ multiplex PCR; TCRdb's copy has only in-frame clones and lacks some. The sample lists approximately 270,000 clones, approximately 90% occurring once. Material: PBMCs or T cells enriched from blood (not recorded which). Every receptor here comes from a woman aged 25 to 39 with acute COVID-19.

J is TRBJ1-1 and V is TRBV2; D is unresolved. V shed 8 bases and J shed 4 bases, with 17 bases lying between them. Germline lookup yields CDR1 SNHLY and CDR2 FYNNEI. The CDR3 length is 14 residues. The CDR3 reads CASEVGPAVTEAFF. The CDR3 nucleotides read TGTGCCAGCGAAGTTGGTCCTGCGGTCACTGAAGCTTTCTTT.

A single count supports this clone. V and J are TRBV19 and TRBJ2-7; TRBD1 agrees at 9 bases. The length of the CDR3 is 15 residues. CDR1 and CDR2 from the germline V gene are LNHDA and SQIVND (reference sequence). With V trimmed by 6 bases and J by 3 bases, 9 bases remained unmatched. CDR3 DNA sequence: TGTGCCAGTAGGGCTGAGACAGGGGGATACTACGAGCAGTACTTC. As protein: CASRAETGGYYEQYF.

This CDR3 reads CASSLDGGDGSPLHF. As DNA, the CDR3 is TGCGCCAGCAGCTTGGACGGGGGAGACGGTTCACCCCTCCACTTT. The V call is TRBV5-1, the J call TRBJ1-6; tentative D call: TRBD1 (5 bases). The CDR3 runs to 15 residues. V was shortened by 0 bases and J by 9 bases, with 13 bases between the two germline ends. From germline, CDR1 is SGHRS and CDR2 YFSETQ.

The chain is built from TRBV5-1 and TRBJ2-5; D may be TRBD2 (6 bases). The germline V gene encodes CDR1 SGHRS and CDR2 YFSETQ. Trimming took off 4 bases at V and 5 bases at J, with 12 bases between the two ends. The CDR3 sequence is 13 residues long. CDR3 nucleotide sequence: TGCGCCAGCAGCCCGGGAGCAGAGGAGACCCAGTACTTC. Protein product: CASSPGAEETQYF.

The chain joins TRBV24-1 to TRBJ2-7; 9 bases align to TRBD1. Germline V lookup: CDR1 KGHDR, CDR2 SFDVKD. V was clipped by 1 base and J by 3 bases; unmatched bases: 3. This CDR3 is 15 amino acids long. The CDR3 DNA reads TGTGCCACCAGTGATTTCCGGACAGGGGTCTACGAGCAGTACTTC. Its translation: CATSDFRTGVYEQYF.

The gene calls are TRBV20-1 and TRBJ2-3; D unresolved. The CDR3 contains 15 residues. Trimming cost V 3 bases and J 2 bases, with 15 bases left between them. Germline V gene data show CDR1 as DFQATT and CDR2 as SNEGSKA (reference sequence). The CDR3 is CSASPQLIATDTQYF. The DNA of the CDR3 is TGCAGTGCTAGTCCGCAGCTGATAGCCACAGATACGCAGTATTTT.

This clone was seen only a few times. The chain links TRBV4-1 to TRBJ1-5; D is undetermined. CDR1 is MGHRA and CDR2 is YSYEKL in the germline V gene. The germline V and J ends were trimmed by 0 bases and 2 bases, with 8 bases remaining between them. CDR3 length equals 15 residues. CDR3 DNA sequence: TGCGCCAGCAGCCAAGAATGGCAAGGCAATCAGCCCCAGCATTTT. It codes for CASSQEWQGNQPQHF.

The CDR3 nucleotides read TGTGCCAGCAGTCGGACTGCTCCCGCGCAGTATTTT. It is translated as CASSRTAPAQYF. The rearrangement joins TRBV12-3 or TRBV12-4 to TRBJ2-3; D perhaps matches TRBD2 (5 bases). V was shortened by 5 bases and J by 10 bases, with 13 bases between the two germline ends. The CDR3 is 12 amino acids.

The chain has TRBV11-2 and TRBJ2-3; 7 bases are shared with TRBD2. Per germline, CDR1 SGHAT and CDR2 FQNNGV. This CDR3 spans 15 amino acids. J was trimmed by 4 bases and V by 5 bases; bases with no gene match: 9. The CDR3 DNA sequence: TGTGCCAGCAGCCCAGCACTAGCGAGGGCAGATACGCAGTATTTT. This encodes CASSPALARADTQYF. Full variable domain (remainder filled in from reference TRBV11-2 and TRBJ2-3): EAGVAQSPRYKIIEKRQSVAFWCNPISGHATLYWYQQILGQGPKLLIQFQNNGVVDDSQLPKDRFSAERLKGVDSTLKIQPAKLEDSAVYLCASSPALARADTQYFGPGTRLTVL.

The chain has TRBV28 and TRBJ1-2; D unclear. Trimming cost V 3 bases and J 3 bases, with 11 bases left between them. Per germline, CDR1 MDHEN and CDR2 SYDVKM. The CDR3 covers 14 residues. The CDR3 DNA follows: TGTGCCAGCAGTTTTTTCGGCGGGGACTATGGCTACACCTTC. It is translated as CASSFFGGDYGYTF.

This sequence joins TRBV5-1 and TRBJ2-3; the match to TRBD1 covers 12 bases. The CDR3 is 15 amino acids. Germline CDR1 reads SGHRS; CDR2 reads YFSETQ. Trimming removed 4 bases from V and 2 bases from J; junction bases left unmatched: 2. The CDR3 sequence is CASSLGQGATDTQYF. The CDR3 bases are TGCGCCAGCAGCCTGGGACAGGGGGCCACAGATACGCAGTATTTT.

This clone occurred a few times. The chain recombines TRBV4-1 with TRBJ2-7, with 7 bases identical to TRBD1. V gave up 4 bases and J gave up 3 bases; unmatched junction bases: 6. This CDR3 contains 14 residues. Germline V gene lookup returns CDR1 MGHRA and CDR2 YSYEKL. CDR3 coding DNA: TGCGCCAGCAGCCCGGACAGGTCGGGCTACGAGCAGTACTTC. This gives the protein CASSPDRSGYEQYF.

This chain uses TRBV23-1 with TRBJ2-7, with 8 bases fitting TRBD1. TRBV23-1 is assigned to the ORF class and has an uncertain function. The CDR3 totals 15 residues. V dropped 3 bases and J dropped 0; count of bases not matched to a gene: 4. The CDR3: CASSQSGTGSYEQYF. In DNA, the CDR3 is TGCGCCAGCAGTCAGTCCGGGACAGGCTCCTACGAGCAGTACTTC.

The chain recombines TRBV4-3 with TRBJ1-1; a weak D match, TRBD1 (5 bases). V was shortened by 3 bases and J by 4 bases, with 12 bases between the two germline ends. Germline CDR1 LGHNA, CDR2 YSLEER. CDR3 length: 14 amino acids. DNA for the CDR3: TGCGCCAGCAGCCATCGACAAGGGGTCACTGAAGCTTTCTTT. It encodes CASSHRQGVTEAFF.

CDR3 DNA: TGTGCCAGCAGTCCCGTAACTAGCGTCCTGTACGAGCAGTACTTC. Translated, it gives CASSPVTSVLYEQYF. This rearrangement joins TRBV3-1 (or the pseudogene TRBV3-2) to TRBJ2-7, with 7 nucleotides matching TRBD2. Germline V gene data show CDR1 as LGHDT and CDR2 as YNNKEL (reference sequence). V trimming: 6 bases; J trimming: 4 bases; junction bases outside the gene matches: 12. CDR3 length equals 15 residues.

This sequence joins TRBV3-1 (or the pseudogene TRBV3-2) and TRBJ1-2; D possibly corresponds to TRBD1 (5 bases). There are 15 residues in the CDR3. CDR1 LGHDT and CDR2 YNNKEL come from the germline V gene (reference sequence). Trimming stripped 4 bases from V and 14 bases from J, with 26 bases between. CDR3 sequence (DNA): TGTGCCAGCAGCCCCATTCCCACAGGTTCCAAAAGTATGACCTTC. Protein sequence: CASSPIPTGSKSMTF.

The chain couples TRBV6-5 to TRBJ1-5; TRBD1 aligns across 8 bases. The ends lost 6 bases at V and 4 bases at J; junction bases unmatched: 8. Germline assignment: CDR1 MNHEY and CDR2 SVGAGI. The CDR3 loop spans 15 amino acids. CDR3 DNA sequence: TGTGCCAGCAGGGAGGGACAGGCTCAGAATCAGCCCCAGCATTTT. Residues: CASREGQAQNQPQHF.

The chain uses TRBV3-1 (or the pseudogene TRBV3-2) and TRBJ2-1; possibly TRBD2 for D (6 bases). Trimming removed 1 base at V and 6 bases at J, with 13 bases between. The CDR3 length is 15 residues. The germline V gene encodes CDR1 LGHDT and CDR2 YNNKEL (reference sequence). CDR3 sequence (DNA): TGTGCCAGCAGCCAAGTTACGGGGGTGGCCAATGAGCAGTTCTTC. Protein: CASSQVTGVANEQFF.

The chain links TRBV6-1 to TRBJ1-5; perhaps TRBD1 as D (6 bases). This CDR3 has 15 residues. The V end lost 1 base, the J end lost 6 bases, and 13 bases lay between the germline ends. Per germline, CDR1 MNHNS and CDR2 SASEGT. Here the CDR3 DNA reads TGTGCCAGCAGTGAAGGGGTGGGGGCAGGTCAGCCCCAGCATTTT. Translated: CASSEGVGAGQPQHF.

The chain combines TRBV7-6 with TRBJ1-4; D is possibly TRBD1 (5 bases). CDR1 SGHVS and CDR2 FNYEAQ come from the germline V gene. Trimming shortened V by 2 bases and J by 7 bases, and 11 bases separated the two germline ends. The CDR3 extends over 14 amino acids. The CDR3 loop reads CASSLRGGGEKLFF. DNA of the CDR3: TGTGCCAGCAGCTTAAGGGGAGGAGGTGAAAAACTGTTTTTT.

This chain connects TRBV5-1 to TRBJ1-1, with 9 bases lining up with TRBD1. Germline CDR1 and CDR2: SGHRS and YFSETQ. This CDR3 is built from 16 residues. V dropped 4 bases and J dropped 4; count of bases not matched to a gene: 11. CDR3 in amino acids: CASSPGTGGEVTEAFF. The DNA of the CDR3 is TGCGCCAGCAGCCCTGGCACAGGGGGCGAAGTCACTGAAGCTTTCTTT. Full variable domain (remainder filled in from reference TRBV5-1 and TRBJ1-1): KAGVTQTPRYLIKTRGQQVTLSCSPISGHRSVSWYQQTPGQGLQFLFEYFSETQRNKGNFPGRFSGRQFSNSRSEMNVSTLELGDSALYLCASSPGTGGEVTEAFFGQGTRLTVV.

The rearrangement uses TRBV19 and TRBJ1-5; possible D gene TRBD1, 5 bases. CDR1 LNHDA and CDR2 SQIVND come from the germline V gene (reference sequence). CDR3 size: 15 residues. Trimming removed 1 base at V and 2 bases at J, with 9 bases between. In DNA form, the CDR3 reads TGTGCCAGTAGTATAGGGGGCCGGGGCAATCAGCCCCAGCATTTT. Translated: CASSIGGRGNQPQHF.

J is TRBJ2-1 and V is TRBV19, with 7 positions matching TRBD2. This CDR3 is built from 15 residues. CDR1 LNHDA and CDR2 SQIVND come from the germline V gene (reference sequence). Germline trimming cut 3 bases from V and 5 bases from J; bases unmatched to any gene: 7. CDR3 coding DNA: TGTGCCAGTAGTATCAGTCTAGCGGTCGACAATGAGCAGTTCTTC. It yields the protein CASSISLAVDNEQFF.